The rows below give T cell receptor beta chains drawn from one sample of a study of blood T cell repertoires in COVID-19. Profiled with immunoSEQ multiplex PCR; TCRdb holds only in-frame clones, not every one. The sample consists of over 200,000 clones, about 90% of them appearing once. Sample: peripheral blood. These receptors were collected from a man aged 55 to 70 with COVID-19, enrolled during active disease. Each CDR3 is given with its conserved first and last residue. The order of the fields is CDR3 length, J gene, clone size, V gene, D gene, CDR3 protein, CDR3 DNA. D genes are given only for firm matches. Clone size is shown for a subset of rows, as once, few, many or a class of expanded clone.

>18|TRBJ2-2|.|TRBV7-6|TRBD2
CASSLVISGRANTGELFF
TGTGCCAGCAGCTTAGTTATTAGCGGGAGGGCGAACACCGGGGAGCTGTTTTTT
>17|TRBJ1-1|.|TRBV19|.
CASSAGAQGRVRTEAFF
TGTGCCAGTAGTGCTGGGGCGCAGGGGCGAGTTCGGACTGAAGCTTTCTTT
>15|TRBJ1-1|.|TRBV3-1/TRBV3-2|TRBD1
CASSQGTGGETEAFF
TGTGCCAGCAGCCAAGGGACAGGGGGAGAAACTGAAGCTTTCTTT
>17|TRBJ2-5|.|TRBV4-3|TRBD1
CASSQAGTGRNQETQYF
TGCGCCAGCAGCCAAGCTGGGACAGGCCGGAACCAAGAGACCCAGTACTTC
>12|TRBJ1-6|.|TRBV28|.
CASSTGKGVLHF
TGTGCCAGCAGTACGGGCAAGGGAGTCCTCCACTTT
>15|TRBJ2-2|.|TRBV7-7|TRBD1
CASSASGTGAGELFF
TGTGCTAGCAGCGCCTCCGGGACAGGGGCCGGGGAGCTGTTTTTT
>17|TRBJ1-6|.|TRBV30|.
CAWSVVRRANYNSPLHF
TGTGCCTGGAGTGTAGTTCGCAGGGCGAACTATAATTCACCCCTCCACTTT
>15|TRBJ1-5|.|TRBV29-1|.
CSVGAGGDSNQPQHF
TGCAGCGTTGGCGCCGGGGGTGATAGCAATCAGCCCCAGCATTTT
>13|TRBJ2-5|.|TRBV6-2/TRBV6-3|.
CASSYSAQETQYF
TGTGCCAGCAGTTACTCGGCTCAAGAGACCCAGTACTTC
>15|TRBJ2-7|once|TRBV18|TRBD2
CASSPRTSGVYEQYF
TGTGCCAGCTCACCTCGGACTAGCGGGGTATACGAGCAGTACTTC
>16|TRBJ1-5|once|TRBV6-6|.
CATLPGGTLPGQPQHF
TGTGCCACCCTCCCCGGGGGGACATTACCGGGTCAGCCCCAGCATTTT
>16|TRBJ1-4|once|TRBV28|TRBD1
CASSTTQGARGEKLFF
TGTGCCAGCAGTACAACACAGGGGGCCCGGGGTGAAAAACTGTTTTTT
>15|TRBJ2-6|few|TRBV7-3|.
CASSLVASGANVLTF
TGTGCCAGCAGCTTGGTAGCGTCTGGGGCCAACGTCCTGACTTTC
>18|TRBJ2-3|once|TRBV4-1|TRBD2
CASSQSTLAGGLTDTQYF
TGCGCCAGCAGCCAGAGTACCCTAGCGGGAGGACTCACAGATACGCAGTATTTT
>14|TRBJ1-2|.|TRBV19|.
CASIREGLNYGYTF
TGTGCCAGTATCCGAGAGGGTCTTAACTATGGCTACACCTTC
>18|TRBJ2-6|.|TRBV4-1|TRBD2
CASSPGLAGGIGANVLTF
TGCGCCAGCAGCCCGGGACTAGCGGGGGGAATTGGGGCCAACGTCCTGACTTTC
>16|TRBJ2-1|.|TRBV9|TRBD2
CASSAPGSGRSGEQFF
TGTGCCAGCAGCGCCCCTGGTAGCGGGAGGTCCGGTGAGCAGTTCTTC
>13|TRBJ2-7|.|TRBV30|TRBD1
CAWGTGLKYEQYF
TGTGCCTGGGGGACAGGGTTAAAGTACGAGCAGTACTTC
>15|TRBJ2-1|once|TRBV5-1|.
CASSIKSGGSGEQFF
TGCGCCAGCAGCATTAAAAGTGGGGGGTCAGGAGAGCAGTTCTTC
>13|TRBJ2-1|.|TRBV2|.
CASSEDSYNEQFF
TGTGCCAGCAGTGAGGACAGTTACAATGAGCAGTTCTTC
>16|TRBJ1-6|.|TRBV5-1|TRBD1
CASSSGTGAANSPLHF
TGCGCCAGCAGCTCAGGGACAGGCGCCGCTAATTCACCCCTCCACTTT
>16|TRBJ1-6|.|TRBV2|TRBD1
CASSAGTGNNNSPLHF
TGTGCCAGCAGTGCCGGGACAGGCAATAATAATTCACCCCTCCACTTT
>15|TRBJ2-5|once|TRBV6-5|TRBD1
CASNAGTALEETQYF
TGTGCCAGCAATGCCGGGACAGCCTTGGAAGAGACCCAGTACTTC
>13|TRBJ2-3|few|TRBV2|TRBD2
CARTSGTTDTQYF
TGTGCCAGGACTAGCGGGACTACAGATACGCAGTATTTT
>15|TRBJ1-5|.|TRBV7-2|.
CASSFAPGGNQPQHF
TGTGCCAGCAGCTTCGCTCCCGGGGGCAATCAGCCCCAGCATTTT
>12|TRBJ1-1|.|TRBV4-1|.
CASSQGLAEAFF
TGCGCCAGCAGCCAGGGCTTAGCTGAAGCTTTCTTT
>12|TRBJ2-1|.|TRBV18|.
CASSTNINEQFF
TGTGCCAGCTCCACTAACATAAATGAGCAGTTCTTC
>15|TRBJ1-6|.|TRBV27|TRBD1
CASSPPGTGDSPLHF
TGTGCCAGCAGTCCCCCCGGGACAGGGGATTCACCCCTCCACTTT
>13|TRBJ2-5|.|TRBV4-1|TRBD2
CASSQEGSGGLNF
TGCGCCAGCAGCCAAGAGGGGAGCGGGGGTTTAAACTTC
>15|TRBJ1-5|.|TRBV15|.
CATSRDRGVTQPQHF
TGTGCCACCAGCAGAGATCGGGGGGTGACTCAGCCCCAGCATTTT
>13|TRBJ1-2|.|TRBV29-1|TRBD1
CSVEEAGGQGYTF
TGCAGCGTTGAAGAGGCAGGGGGCCAAGGCTACACCTTC
>13|TRBJ2-1|.|TRBV12-3/TRBV12-4|TRBD1
CASSRGQGANQFF
TGTGCCAGCAGCCGCGGACAGGGGGCGAACCAGTTCTTC